This note documents a single T cell receptor (beta chain) sequence. This clone was seen only a few times. Its cognate antigen has yet to be identified. No much larger clone exists at a distance of one base, and base qualities are not known. Trimming accounts for 4 bases at V and 0 bases at J, while the number of junction bases matched to no gene is 11. Its CDR3 holds 17 amino acids, cysteine through phenylalanine. Of the read, only the CDR3 DNA is kept; its 51 bases are in frame from base 1. The germline V gene encodes CDR1 SGHRS and CDR2 YFSETQ. Collaborating institutions collected whole blood in K2EDTA tubes following their own protocols. For TCRbeta analysis, collaborators shipped samples as frozen whole blood, isolated PBMCs, or DNA extracted from either of those sample types. This sample stems from a study of blood T cell repertoires in COVID-19 (dated by TCRdb to 2020 to 2022). Notes on the research overall: The collaborator samples originated in the United States, Italy and Spain and spanned the acute and convalescent phases of COVID-19. Where available, HLA class I and class II types were taken from metadata supplied by the sample provider and were not determined by assay-based typing. Samples came from the ongoing ImmuneRACE study (first 160 participants) plus 1,254 subjects from 6 global collaborators. Deeply sampled blood TCRbeta repertoires from subjects exposed to, actively infected with, or recovered from COVID-19 were included in the dataset. A freely available public database, intended as a resource for researchers studying the immune response to SARS-CoV-2, is where the repertoires were released. The material from the prospective study consisted of cDNA or gDNA derived from T cells, B-cell-depleted T cells, or PBMCs. The sample metadata nearly always contained a de-identified subject ID, COVID-19 status, age in years and sex.

General findings and caveats noted by the study authors: The amount of clinical and demographic metadata varied by source and participant and was provided uncurated.

The immunoSEQ Assay, a bias-controlled multiplex PCR, was used to amplify TCRbeta CDR3 regions from genomic DNA. On the authors' methods: Nucleated cell counts per sample were estimated from amplification of reference gene primers within the assay. To quantify the absolute abundance of each unique TCRbeta CDR3 rearrangement, sequence reads were collapsed and filtered. For each sample, productive Simpson clonality was calculated as the square root of Simpson's diversity index over productive rearrangements. Here the immuneACCESS table is served through TCRdb, limited to in-frame sequences with V and J called. Missing clones are a known gap in these copies; in checked studies unresolved V genes cover under half, and the rest lacks a known reason. V, J and clone size derive from that table, while D and trimming were established from the DNA sequence. The sample table holds approximately 300,000 clones, of which approximately 85% were seen once. The ten largest clones represent roughly 1.6% of the sample.

The chain is assembled from TRBV5-1 and TRBJ2-3; TRBD1 matches 7 bases in the middle. The origin of this receptor is a woman between 45 and 65 years old with acute or convalescent COVID-19. The sequenced sample was peripheral blood. The nucleotide sequence reads TGCGCCAGCAGCAACCTCACAGGGGATTCTAGCACAGATACGCAGTATTTT. Translated, this is CASSNLTGDSSTDTQYF.